The 26 T cell receptor beta chains reported below all come from one sample, sequenced in a study of T cells after posttransplantation cyclophosphamide (dated by TCRdb to about 2016). The method behind the library was the immunoSEQ multiplex PCR assay. TCRdb holds this immuneACCESS table with in-frame rearrangements only. Some clones are missing; in checked studies, unresolved V genes explain under half, and the rest has no known cause. For this sample the table gives some 54,000 clones, of which roughly 94% were detected only once. The leading ten clones occupy about 3.1% of the sample. The specimen was PBMCs. The receptors come from a woman in her 30s in good health and a related stem cell transplant donor.

The rearrangement links TRBV30 to TRBJ1-1, with 9 bases lining up with TRBD1. CDR1 and CDR2 (germline): GTSNPN, SVGIG (reference sequence). CDR3 length: 12 residues. Written as DNA, the CDR3 is TGTGCTGCTTTTCGGACAGGGGTGATAGCTTTCTTT. Its translation is CAAFRTGVIAFF. The whole variable domain, remainder taken from reference TRBV30 and TRBJ1-1, is SQTIHQWPATLVQPVGSPLSLECTVEGTSNPNLYWYRQAAGRGLQLLFYSVGIGQISSEVPQNLSASRPQDRQFILSSKKLLLSDSGFYLCAAFRTGVIAFFGQGTRLTVV.

V and J are TRBV5-1 and TRBJ2-7, with a possible D match to TRBD2 (6 bases). The CDR3 length is 15 residues. V lost 4 bases and J 1 base, leaving 15 bases between the germline ends. CDR1 SGHRS and CDR2 YFSETQ come from the germline V gene. The DNA of the CDR3 is TGCGCCAGCAGCGGGGACTGGGCAACATCCTACGAGCAGTACTTC. Its translation is CASSGDWATSYEQYF.

The chain combines TRBV5-5 with TRBJ2-3, with 8 bases identical to TRBD2. Trimming removed 4 bases from V and 1 base from J; junction bases left unmatched: 5. In germline, CDR1 is SGHKS, CDR2 YYEKEE (reference sequence). The CDR3 extends over 15 amino acids. CDR3 residues: CASSLSGAGTDTQYF. DNA for the CDR3: TGTGCCAGCAGCCTTAGCGGGGCTGGCACAGATACGCAGTATTTT.

V usage is TRBV4-1 and J usage is TRBJ2-1; TRBD2 aligns across 12 bases. J was trimmed by 7 bases and V by 1 base; bases with no gene match: 8. This CDR3 has 17 amino acids. Looked up from germline, CDR1 is MGHRA and CDR2 is YSYEKL. CDR3 sequence (DNA): TGCGCCAGCAGCCAAGGGGGGGGACTAGCGGGTAATAATGAGCAGTTCTTC. Translated: CASSQGGGLAGNNEQFF.

V and J are TRBV5-5 and TRBJ1-2, with D possibly matching TRBD1 (6 bases). CDR3 length: 16 residues. Per germline, CDR1 SGHKS and CDR2 YYEKEE (reference sequence). Trimming pared 5 bases from V and 2 bases from J, leaving 19 bases between. The CDR3 DNA is TGTGCCAGCAGTTCAACCGGGACAAAGATAAACTATGGCTACACCTTC. Translated, it gives CASSSTGTKINYGYTF.

The chain employs TRBV10-3 and TRBJ1-1, with 9 bases lining up with TRBD1. Germline values: CDR1 ENHRY, CDR2 SYGVKD. V lost 1 base to trimming and J lost 1 base; unmatched junction nucleotides: 7. The CDR3 consists of 17 residues. CDR3 sequence reads: CAISEFGETGGNTEAFF. As DNA, the CDR3 is TGTGCCATCAGTGAGTTTGGTGAGACAGGGGGGAACACTGAAGCTTTCTTT.

The CDR3 spells CASSSSGPEAFF. CDR3 bases: TGTGCCAGCAGTTCCTCGGGGCCTGAAGCTTTCTTT. The genes are TRBV6-6 and TRBJ1-1; tentatively, D is TRBD1 (5 bases). The V gene lost 4 bases and the J gene lost 6 bases, with 9 bases spanning the gap. There are 12 residues in the CDR3. The germline V gene has CDR1 MNHNY and CDR2 SVGAGI (reference sequence).

The chain joins TRBV6-6 to TRBJ2-6; perhaps TRBD2 as D (5 bases). This CDR3 contains 15 residues. The V gene lost 5 bases and the J gene lost 4 bases, with 12 bases spanning the gap. The germline V gene encodes CDR1 MNHNY and CDR2 SVGAGI (reference sequence). The chain's CDR3 is CASSTHGGGANVLTF. The CDR3 coding sequence is TGTGCCAGCAGTACACACGGCGGGGGGGCCAACGTCCTGACTTTC.

The chain couples TRBV10-3 to TRBJ1-5; TRBD1 might be the D (6 bases). The V end was cut by 6 bases, the J end by 4 bases, with 10 bases between. Germline V gives CDR1 ENHRY, CDR2 SYGVKD. The CDR3 length is 13 residues. The CDR3 is CAIRQGPNQPQHF. CDR3 DNA: TGTGCCATCAGGCAGGGGCCGAATCAGCCCCAGCATTTT.

The genes are TRBV15 and TRBJ2-3; 13 nucleotides align to TRBD2. Germline CDR1 reads LNHNV; CDR2 reads YYDKDF (reference sequence). This CDR3 has 19 amino acids. V shed 0 bases and J 1 base; nucleotides not matched to a gene: 7. CDR3 loop: CATSREGTGTSGGTDTQYF. In nucleotides, the CDR3 is TGTGCCACCAGCAGAGAAGGAACCGGGACTAGCGGGGGCACAGATACGCAGTATTTT.

The J gene is TRBJ1-5, the V gene TRBV10-1, with D possibly matching TRBD1 (5 bases). CDR1 WNHNN and CDR2 SYGVQD come from the germline V gene (reference sequence). V lost 0 bases to trimming and J lost 0 bases, with 15 bases between them. CDR3 length: 18 amino acids. The CDR3 sequence is CASSESTFRAYSNQPQHF. DNA for the CDR3: TGCGCCAGCAGTGAGTCGACTTTCAGGGCCTATAGCAATCAGCCCCAGCATTTT.

The chain recombines TRBV7-2 with TRBJ1-1, with a tentative D call TRBD1 (5 bases). This CDR3 is 14 amino acids long. The germline V and J ends were trimmed by 1 base and 4 bases, with 10 bases remaining between them. Germline lookup yields CDR1 SGHTA and CDR2 FQGNSA. The CDR3 DNA sequence: TGTGCCAGCAGCTTAGGGGGGGGGTCCACTGAAGCTTTCTTT. Amino acid sequence: CASSLGGGSTEAFF.

The chain employs TRBV7-2 and TRBJ2-5, with D maybe TRBD2 (6 bases). Trimming left V 2 bases short and J 0 bases short, with 10 bases between. Germline-derived CDR1 and CDR2 are SGHTA and FQGNSA. The CDR3 is 15 amino acids. The CDR3 region is CASSLSAGHQETQYF. In nucleotides, the CDR3 is TGTGCCAGCAGCTTATCAGCGGGTCACCAAGAGACCCAGTACTTC.

This clone has a single count. The chain recombines TRBV5-4 with TRBJ1-1; D ambiguous. Germline CDR1 is SGHNT and CDR2 is YYREEE (reference sequence). The CDR3 is made up of 12 amino acids. V shed 3 bases and J shed 8 bases, with 11 bases lying between them. This CDR3 is CASSSPRREAFF. The CDR3 region has the DNA TGTGCCAGCAGCTCTCCAAGGAGAGAAGCTTTCTTT.

J is TRBJ2-7 and V is TRBV19, with TRBD2 matching 12 bases. V dropped 3 bases and J dropped 2; count of bases not matched to a gene: 8. CDR1 is LNHDA, CDR2 SQIVND, per germline (reference sequence). The CDR3 is 17 amino acids. CDR3 coding DNA: TGTGCCAGTAGTATTCTATCGACTAGCGGGGGAGCCTACGAGCAGTACTTC. Its protein product is CASSILSTSGGAYEQYF. The entire variable domain, with the rest obtained from reference TRBV19 and TRBJ2-7, is as follows: DGGITQSPKYLFRKEGQNVTLSCEQNLNHDAMYWYRQDPGQGLRLIYYSQIVNDFQKGDIAEGYSVSREKKESFPLTVTSAQKNPTAFYLCASSILSTSGGAYEQYFGPGTRLTVT.

A few counts support this clone. The V gene is TRBV7-2, the J gene TRBJ1-1; 9 nucleotides match TRBD1. From germline, CDR1 is SGHTA and CDR2 FQGNSA. The V gene end was trimmed by 2 bases and the J gene end by 8 bases; junction bases not matched to a gene: 6. The CDR3 is made up of 14 amino acids. The CDR3 DNA sequence: TGTGCCAGCAGCTTATACAGGGGGCTAATAGAAGCTTTCTTT. Amino acid sequence: CASSLYRGLIEAFF.

The V gene is TRBV14, the J gene TRBJ1-1; no clear D gene. The CDR3 totals 13 residues. V dropped 2 bases and J dropped 3 bases, with 7 bases sitting between them. In germline, CDR1 is SGHDN, CDR2 FVKESK. The CDR3 DNA sequence: TGTGCCAGCAGCCAACTGCGCGACACTGAAGCTTTCTTT. Its protein product is CASSQLRDTEAFF.

This chain uses TRBV27 with TRBJ2-7, with 7 bases fitting TRBD1. The CDR3 totals 14 residues. With 3 bases clipped from V and 2 bases from J, the junction kept 4 bases outside the gene matches. Germline V CDR1 and CDR2: MNHEY, SMNVEV (reference sequence). The CDR3 region has the DNA TGTGCCAGCAGTTTCGACAGGGCCACCTACGAGCAGTACTTC. Protein: CASSFDRATYEQYF.

The chain employs TRBV2 and TRBJ2-2; 10 bases are a match to TRBD1. V lost 6 bases to trimming and J lost 7 bases; unmatched junction nucleotides: 11. Germline values: CDR1 SNHLY, CDR2 FYNNEI. The CDR3 loop spans 16 amino acids. The CDR3 nucleotides are TGTGCCAGCAGAGGATCCGGGACAGGGGCGATCGGGGAGCTGTTTTTT. Translated, it gives CASRGSGTGAIGELFF.

This chain links TRBV7-2 with TRBJ1-5, with a possible D match to TRBD1 (5 bases). Per germline, CDR1 SGHTA and CDR2 FQGNSA. The CDR3 spans 14 residues. With 3 bases removed from V and 2 bases from J, the gap between germline ends came to 8 bases. Here the CDR3 DNA reads TGTGCCAGCAGCTTTGGACACCGCAATCAGCCCCAGCATTTT. It encodes CASSFGHRNQPQHF. Filled out from reference TRBV7-2 and TRBJ1-5, the complete variable domain reads GAGVSQSPSNKVTEKGKDVELRCDPISGHTALYWYRQSLGQGLEFLIYFQGNSAPDKSGLPSDRFSAERTGGSVSTLTIQRTQQEDSAVYLCASSFGHRNQPQHFGDGTRLSIL.

The rearrangement uses TRBV4-2 and TRBJ2-1, with TRBD2 matching over 13 bases. CDR3 length: 15 residues. Germline CDR1 is LGHNA and CDR2 is YNFKEQ. Losses at the gene ends were 0 bases for V and 10 bases for J; bases not matched to a gene: 3. CDR3 coding DNA: TGTGCCAGCAGCCAAGAACTAGCGGGGGGGTGGGAGCAGTTCTTC. Protein sequence: CASSQELAGGWEQFF.

The chain carries TRBV7-9 and TRBJ1-5; the D is unclear. Trimming removed 1 base at V and 6 bases at J, with 10 bases between. CDR1 and CDR2 from the germline V gene are SEHNR and FQNEAQ (reference sequence). The CDR3 contains 14 residues. As DNA, the CDR3 is TGTGCCAGCAGCTTAGGGCACCTTGGTCAGCCCCAGCATTTT. This gives the protein CASSLGHLGQPQHF. Full variable domain (outside the CDR3, taken from reference TRBV7-9 and TRBJ1-5): DTGVSQNPRHKITKRGQNVTFRCDPISEHNRLYWYRQTLGQGPEFLTYFQNEAQLEKSRLLSDRFSAERPKGSFSTLEIQRTEQGDSAMYLCASSLGHLGQPQHFGDGTRLSIL.

V is TRBV19 and J is TRBJ2-1; TRBD1 matches at 8 bases. CDR1 and CDR2 from the germline V gene are LNHDA and SQIVND (reference sequence). The CDR3 extends over 15 amino acids. J was trimmed by 8 bases and V by 7 bases; bases with no gene match: 13. In nucleotides, the CDR3 is TGTGCCAGTACCCCACAGGGGGTGGGGGTCGATGAGCAGTTCTTC. It specifies CASTPQGVGVDEQFF.

The V call is TRBV6-1, the J call TRBJ2-3; D call uncertain. Germline lookup yields CDR1 MNHNS and CDR2 SASEGT. The V end lost 6 bases, the J end lost 1 base, and 11 bases lay between the germline ends. The CDR3 is 14 residues long. The DNA of the CDR3 is TGTGCCAGCAGATCCGCTATCGGCACAGATACGCAGTATTTT. Amino acids: CASRSAIGTDTQYF.

This chain uses TRBV6-6 with TRBJ2-5; 7 bases match TRBD1. Germline assignment: CDR1 MNHNY and CDR2 SVGAGI (reference sequence). This CDR3 has 15 residues. V gave up 0 bases and J gave up 5 bases; unmatched junction bases: 6. The CDR3 sequence is CASSYSKGAGETQYF. Written as DNA, the CDR3 is TGTGCCAGCAGTTACTCGAAGGGGGCAGGGGAGACCCAGTACTTC.

The CDR3 sequence: CASSLTPDTQYF. The CDR3 coding sequence is TGCGCCAGCAGCTTGACTCCAGATACGCAGTATTTT. J is TRBJ2-3 and V is TRBV5-1; no firm D call. V was clipped by 1 base and J by 4 bases, with 4 bases between them. The CDR3 is 12 residues long. In germline, CDR1 is SGHRS, CDR2 YFSETQ. Using reference TRBV5-1 and TRBJ2-3 for the parts outside the CDR3, the full variable domain is KAGVTQTPRYLIKTRGQQVTLSCSPISGHRSVSWYQQTPGQGLQFLFEYFSETQRNKGNFPGRFSGRQFSNSRSEMNVSTLELGDSALYLCASSLTPDTQYFGPGTRLTVL.